This is a list of T cell receptor beta chains from one sample in a study of technical replicates of blood from a few donors. Method: immunoSEQ multiplex PCR; TCRdb's copy keeps in-frame clones and lacks some. This table has more than 90,000 clones, approximately 95% appearing once. Sequencing was done on a sample of T cells isolated from PBMCs. The source of these receptors is a human donor in good health. Both conserved end residues are part of each CDR3. The D gene is left open where the match is weak. Clone sizes are given selectively: once, few, many, or a class where the clone is expanded.

d_gene	abundance	len	v_gene	j_gene	CDR3nt	CDR3aa
TRBD1	NA	15	TRBV5-1	TRBJ1-1	TGCGCCAGCAGCTTGTCAGGGGGCGGGAACACTGAAGCTTTCTTT	CASSLSGGGNTEAFF
NA	NA	14	TRBV5-1	TRBJ1-3	TGCGCCAGTCAAGACGGGGGCTCTGGAAACACCATATATTTT	CASQDGGSGNTIYF
TRBD2	NA	18	TRBV9	TRBJ2-1	TGTGCCAGCAGCGTAGAACTAGCGGGAGCCCGGGGGGACAATGAGCAGTTCTTC	CASSVELAGARGDNEQFF
NA	NA	15	TRBV7-3	TRBJ1-1	TGTGCCAGCAGCTTAAGTAACAGGGAGAACACTGAAGCTTTCTTT	CASSLSNRENTEAFF
NA	NA	18	TRBV18	TRBJ2-5	TGTGCCAGCTCACCACGACGTCTGACAGGTGGAGGACAAGAGACCCAGTACTTC	CASSPRRLTGGGQETQYF
TRBD2	NA	15	TRBV9	TRBJ2-3	TGTGCCAGCAGCGAGGGACTAGCGGGAACAGATACGCAGTATTTT	CASSEGLAGTDTQYF
NA	NA	14	TRBV2	TRBJ2-7	TGTGCCAGCACCCTCACGGGGCGGGACTACGAGCAGTACTTC	CASTLTGRDYEQYF
TRBD1	NA	13	TRBV19	TRBJ2-3	TGTGCCGGGTCACAGGGGGCCTCGGGTACGCAGTATTTT	CAGSQGASGTQYF
NA	NA	13	TRBV28	TRBJ1-2	TGTGCCACCGCAGGGAATCAATTCTATGGCTACACCTTC	CATAGNQFYGYTF
TRBD1	NA	14	TRBV2	TRBJ2-7	TGTGCCAGCAGAAGGGACAGTCAGTCCTACGAGCAGTACTTC	CASRRDSQSYEQYF
TRBD1	NA	17	TRBV5-1	TRBJ1-2	TGCGCCAGCAGCTTGGGGACAGGGGGCGAAGAATCCTATGGCTACACCTTC	CASSLGTGGEESYGYTF
NA	NA	13	TRBV5-6	TRBJ1-2	TGTGCCAGCAGCTTCCTGGGAGCAGAGGGCTACACCTTC	CASSFLGAEGYTF
NA	NA	11	TRBV19	TRBJ2-1	TGTGCCAGTAGATTGGCGGATGAGCAGTTCTTC	CASRLADEQFF
TRBD2	NA	16	TRBV28	TRBJ2-5	TGTGCCAGCAGACTAGACACTAGCGGCTTTGGAGAGACCCAGTACTTC	CASRLDTSGFGETQYF
TRBD1	NA	14	TRBV2	TRBJ1-3	TGTGCCAGCGACACAGGGGTGGCAGGAAACACCATATATTTT	CASDTGVAGNTIYF
TRBD1	NA	15	TRBV9	TRBJ1-3	TGTGCCAGCAGCGGGACAGGGTTGCCTGGAAACACCATATATTTT	CASSGTGLPGNTIYF
TRBD1	NA	15	TRBV16	TRBJ1-1	TGTGCCAGCAGCCAATCCATAAAGACAGGGGCTGAAGCTTTCTTT	CASSQSIKTGAEAFF
TRBD1	NA	13	TRBV5-1	TRBJ2-5	TGCGCCAGCAGGACAGGGGGCGCCGAGACCCAGTACTTC	CASRTGGAETQYF
TRBD2	NA	15	TRBV5-1	TRBJ2-3	TGCGCCAGCAGCTCTCGGACTAGCGGGATAGATACGCAGTATTTT	CASSSRTSGIDTQYF
NA	NA	13	TRBV28	TRBJ2-1	TGTGCCAGCAGCTGGCGACTCTACAATGAGCAGTTCTTC	CASSWRLYNEQFF
NA	NA	15	TRBV7-2	TRBJ1-3	TGTGCCAGCAGCTTGTCTAGGAATCAGGGGCACACCATATATTTT	CASSLSRNQGHTIYF
NA	NA	14	TRBV7-9	TRBJ2-7	TGTGCCAGCAGCGATTCTGGAGTACCGGGCGAGCAGTACTTC	CASSDSGVPGEQYF
NA	NA	13	TRBV19	TRBJ2-7	TGTGCCAGTAAGGGGGAACCCGTTCACGAGCAGTACTTC	CASKGEPVHEQYF
NA	NA	15	TRBV14	TRBJ2-5	TGTGCCAGCAGCCAAGGCGCACCTATTCAAGAGACCCAGTACTTC	CASSQGAPIQETQYF
NA	NA	15	TRBV6-1	TRBJ1-5	TGTGCCAGCAGTTCGAACAGGGTAAGCAATCAGCCCCAGCATTTT	CASSSNRVSNQPQHF
NA	once	14	TRBV7-2	TRBJ2-5	TGTGCCAGCAGCTTAGATGCAGGGCAGGAGACCCAGTACTTC	CASSLDAGQETQYF
NA	NA	15	TRBV2	TRBJ1-1	TGTGCCAGCAGGTCAGGGGAGGGAATGAACACTGAAGCTTTCTTT	CASRSGEGMNTEAFF
NA	once	12	TRBV7-9	TRBJ1-1	TGTGCCAGCAGCTCGGCCGGGACTGAAGCTTTCTTT	CASSSAGTEAFF
NA	NA	13	TRBV30	TRBJ1-3	TGTGCCTGGACACTCTTCTCTGGAAACACCATATATTTT	CAWTLFSGNTIYF
TRBD2	once	16	TRBV5-6	TRBJ2-7	TGTGCCAGCGCTTTTTATCCGGGGGAGGGTGACCACGAGCAGTACTTC	CASAFYPGEGDHEQYF
NA	NA	12	TRBV25-1	TRBJ2-1	TGTGCCAGCAGTGAATACGGCAATGAGCAGTTCTTC	CASSEYGNEQFF
NA	NA	15	TRBV10-3	TRBJ1-5	TGTGCCATCAGTGAATCTATGCCGGGAAATCAGCCCCAGCATTTT	CAISESMPGNQPQHF
NA	NA	13	TRBV15	TRBJ2-7	TGTGCCACCAGCAGAATGTTGGAGAACGAGCAGTACTTC	CATSRMLENEQYF
TRBD2	NA	19	TRBV7-8	TRBJ2-1	TGTGCCAGCAGCTCTACTCTAGCGGGAGGACCGAGCTCCTACAATGAGCAGTTCTTC	CASSSTLAGGPSSYNEQFF
NA	once	13	TRBV2	TRBJ2-1	TGTGCCAGCATTTCACTAGCAGACAATGAGCAGTTCTTC	CASISLADNEQFF
TRBD2	once	15	TRBV7-3	TRBJ2-1	TGTGCCAGCAGCTGGCGGGAGGGCTCCTACAATGAGCAGTTCTTC	CASSWREGSYNEQFF
NA	NA	17	TRBV9	TRBJ2-7	TGTGCCAGCAGCCCCTACAGCGGGCACCACCTCTCCTACGAGCAGTACTTC	CASSPYSGHHLSYEQYF
NA	NA	13	TRBV9	TRBJ2-5	TGTGCCAGCAGCGCTACAGGGTCTGAGACCCAGTACTTC	CASSATGSETQYF
TRBD1	NA	15	TRBV6-1	TRBJ2-7	TGTGCCAGCAGTGAAGGCGGGACAGGGATTTACGAGCAGTACTTC	CASSEGGTGIYEQYF
NA	NA	16	TRBV5-1	TRBJ2-6	TGCGCCAGCAGCTTCCAGGGGGGATCTGGGGCCAACGTCCTGACTTTC	CASSFQGGSGANVLTF
TRBD2	NA	17	TRBV5-1	TRBJ2-7	TGCGCCAGCACGGTAACTCCGGGACTAGCGGATATCTACGAGCAGTACTTC	CASTVTPGLADIYEQYF
NA	NA	14	TRBV5-5	TRBJ1-1	TGTGCCAGCAGCGCCGGACTATCGAGGGCTGAAGCTTTCTTT	CASSAGLSRAEAFF
TRBD2	NA	15	TRBV4-1	TRBJ2-5	TGCGCCAGCAGCCAAAAAGCGGGAGGAGAAGAGACCCAGTACTTC	CASSQKAGGEETQYF
NA	NA	14	TRBV4-2	TRBJ2-1	TGTGCCAGCAGCCTCGAGCTCTCCTACAATGAGCAGTTCTTC	CASSLELSYNEQFF
TRBD2	NA	17	TRBV28	TRBJ2-7	TGTGCCAGCAGGCCCCTCCCCACTAGCGGGAGAAAATACGAGCAGTACTTC	CASRPLPTSGRKYEQYF
TRBD1	NA	12	TRBV25-1	TRBJ1-1	TGTGCCAGCAGCGTGGGACAGTTAGAAGCTTTCTTT	CASSVGQLEAFF
NA	NA	13	TRBV6-6	TRBJ1-1	TGTGCCAGCATTGACACCCTGAACACTGAAGCTTTCTTT	CASIDTLNTEAFF
NA	NA	11	TRBV20-1	TRBJ2-7	TGCAGTGCTGAGGACAGCTACGAGCAGTACTTC	CSAEDSYEQYF
NA	NA	13	TRBV28	TRBJ1-1	TGTGCCAGTGTGGAGATTATGAACACTGAAGCTTTCTTT	CASVEIMNTEAFF
NA	NA	16	TRBV5-1	TRBJ2-3	TGCGCCAGCAGCTCCGACATCCCCTCTAGCACAGATACGCAGTATTTT	CASSSDIPSSTDTQYF
NA	NA	14	TRBV15	TRBJ1-4	TGTGCCACCAGCTGGTTCCAAGGGGATGAAAAACTGTTTTTT	CATSWFQGDEKLFF
TRBD2	NA	15	TRBV7-7	TRBJ2-7	TGTGCTAGCAGCTTAGGACTAGCGGGACCCTACGAGCAGTACTTC	CASSLGLAGPYEQYF
NA	NA	17	TRBV28	TRBJ2-1	TGTGCCAGCACCTCTGGTCTCATGAGCGGGTATTACAATGAGCAGTTCTTC	CASTSGLMSGYYNEQFF